This T cell receptor (beta chain) was identified in a study of blood T cell repertoires in COVID-19. Looking at the study overall: COVID-19 samples from acute and convalescent phases originated in the United States, Italy and Spain.

Profiling relied on immunoSEQ multiplex PCR, and the TCRdb table lists in-frame clones only, not all of them. Here the sample spans tens of thousands of clones, roughly 87% being singletons. The sample comprised peripheral blood. This receptor was identified in a male donor with acute or convalescent COVID-19.

The CDR3 coding sequence is TGTGCCAGCAGCTCGGTACAGGGGGTAGGGACTGAAGCTTTCTTT. Protein sequence: CASSSVQGVGTEAFF. The chain couples TRBV7-9 to TRBJ1-1; 8 positions match TRBD1. The V gene end was trimmed by 4 bases and the J gene end by 5 bases; junction bases not matched to a gene: 9. The germline V gene has CDR1 SEHNR and CDR2 FQNEAQ (reference sequence). This CDR3 is built from 15 residues.